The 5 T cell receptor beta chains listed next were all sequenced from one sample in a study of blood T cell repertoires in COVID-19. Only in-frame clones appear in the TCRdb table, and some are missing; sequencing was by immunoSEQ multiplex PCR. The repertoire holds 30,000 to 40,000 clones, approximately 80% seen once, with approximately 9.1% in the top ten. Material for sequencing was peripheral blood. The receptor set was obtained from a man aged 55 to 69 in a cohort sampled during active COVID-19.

The CDR3 DNA sequence: TGTGCCAGCAGCTTAAGGGCGGGAGTGGAGAGAAGCGAGCAGTACTTC. This encodes CASSLRAGVERSEQYF. The chain couples TRBV7-2 to TRBJ2-7; 7 positions match TRBD2. Per germline, CDR1 SGHTA and CDR2 FQGNSA. Germline trimming cut 2 bases from V and 6 bases from J; bases unmatched to any gene: 13. This CDR3 comprises 16 residues.

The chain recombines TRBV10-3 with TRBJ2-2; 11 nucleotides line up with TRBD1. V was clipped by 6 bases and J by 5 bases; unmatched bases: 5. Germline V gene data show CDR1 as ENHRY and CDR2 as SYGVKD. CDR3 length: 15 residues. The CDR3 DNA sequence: TGTGCCATCAGCGGACAGGGGGCGGGTACCGGGGAGCTGTTTTTT. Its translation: CAISGQGAGTGELFF.

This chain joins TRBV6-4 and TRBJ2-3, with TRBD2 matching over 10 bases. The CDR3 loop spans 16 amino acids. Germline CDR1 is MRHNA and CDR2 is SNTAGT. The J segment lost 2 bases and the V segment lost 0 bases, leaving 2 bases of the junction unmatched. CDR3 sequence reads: CASSDSAGGSTDTQYF. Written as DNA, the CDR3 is TGTGCCAGCAGTGACTCAGCGGGAGGGTCCACAGATACGCAGTATTTT.

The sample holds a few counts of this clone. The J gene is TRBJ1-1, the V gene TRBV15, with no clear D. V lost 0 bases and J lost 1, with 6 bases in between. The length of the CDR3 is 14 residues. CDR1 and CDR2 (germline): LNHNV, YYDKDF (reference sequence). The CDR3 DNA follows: TGTGCCACCAGCAGAGATCGAGGGAACACTGAAGCTTTCTTT. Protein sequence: CATSRDRGNTEAFF.

This chain's CDR3 is CASSQGGREAFF. The CDR3 bases are TGTGCCAGCAGCCAAGGGGGGAGGGAAGCTTTCTTT. The chain is built from TRBV3-1 (or the pseudogene TRBV3-2) and TRBJ1-1, with a tentative D call TRBD1 (5 bases). Germline CDR1 LGHDT, CDR2 YNNKEL (reference sequence). Trimming took 1 base from V and 8 from J, leaving 8 bases between them. The CDR3 has 12 amino acids.